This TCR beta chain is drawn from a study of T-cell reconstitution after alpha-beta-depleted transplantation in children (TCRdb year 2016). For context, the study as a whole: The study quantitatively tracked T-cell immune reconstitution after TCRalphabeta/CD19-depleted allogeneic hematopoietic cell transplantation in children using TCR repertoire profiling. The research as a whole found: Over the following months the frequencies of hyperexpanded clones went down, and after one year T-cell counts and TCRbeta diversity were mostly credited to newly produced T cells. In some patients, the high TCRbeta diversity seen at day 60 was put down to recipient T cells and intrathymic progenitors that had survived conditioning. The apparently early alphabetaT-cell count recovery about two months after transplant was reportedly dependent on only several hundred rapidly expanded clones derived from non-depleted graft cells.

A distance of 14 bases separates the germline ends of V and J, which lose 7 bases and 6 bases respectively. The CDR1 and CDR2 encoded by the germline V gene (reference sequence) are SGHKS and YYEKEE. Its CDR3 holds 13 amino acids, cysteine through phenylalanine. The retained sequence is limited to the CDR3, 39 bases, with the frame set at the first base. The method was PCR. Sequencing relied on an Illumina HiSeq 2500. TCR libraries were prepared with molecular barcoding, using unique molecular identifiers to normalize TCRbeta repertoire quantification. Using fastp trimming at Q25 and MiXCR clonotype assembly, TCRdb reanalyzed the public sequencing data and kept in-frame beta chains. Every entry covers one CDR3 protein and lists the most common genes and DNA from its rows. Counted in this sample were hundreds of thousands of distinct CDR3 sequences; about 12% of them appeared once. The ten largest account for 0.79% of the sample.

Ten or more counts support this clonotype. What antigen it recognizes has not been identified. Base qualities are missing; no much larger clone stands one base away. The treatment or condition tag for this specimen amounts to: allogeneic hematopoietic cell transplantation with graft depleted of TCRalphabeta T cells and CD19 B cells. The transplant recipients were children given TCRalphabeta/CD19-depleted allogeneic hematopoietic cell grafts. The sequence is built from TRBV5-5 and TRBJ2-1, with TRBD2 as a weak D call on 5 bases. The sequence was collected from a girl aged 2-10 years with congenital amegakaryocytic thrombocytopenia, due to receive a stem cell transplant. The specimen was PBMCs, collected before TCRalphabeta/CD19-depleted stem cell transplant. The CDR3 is CASGFRTGNEQFF. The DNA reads TGTGCCAGCGGATTCCGGACTGGCAATGAGCAGTTCTTC.